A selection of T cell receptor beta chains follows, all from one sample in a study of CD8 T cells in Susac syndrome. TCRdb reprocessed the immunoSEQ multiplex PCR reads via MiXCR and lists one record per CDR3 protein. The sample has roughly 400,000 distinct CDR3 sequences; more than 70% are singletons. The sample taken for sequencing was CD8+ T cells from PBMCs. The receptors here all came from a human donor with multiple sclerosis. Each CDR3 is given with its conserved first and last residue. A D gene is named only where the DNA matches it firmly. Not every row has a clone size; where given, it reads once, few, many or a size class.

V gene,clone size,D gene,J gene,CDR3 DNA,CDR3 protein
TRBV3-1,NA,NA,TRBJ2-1,TGTGCCAGCAGCCAAGATTGGGTGAGACAGGGAGGTGAGCAGTTCTTC,CASSQDWVRQGGEQFF
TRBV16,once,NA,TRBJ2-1,TGTGCCAGCAGCCAATCGACGGGGGTCTCGTACAATGAGCAGTTCTTC,CASSQSTGVSYNEQFF
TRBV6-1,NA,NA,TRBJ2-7,TGTGCCAGCAGTGAAGAGCCAGCGATCTCCTACGAGCAGTACTTC,CASSEEPAISYEQYF
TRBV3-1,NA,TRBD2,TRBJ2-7,TGTGCCAGCAGCCAAGAAGCCAGGGAGGGGAGCTACGAGCAGTACTTC,CASSQEAREGSYEQYF
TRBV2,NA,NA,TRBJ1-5,TGTGCCAGCAGTACTTACAGGGAGAGTGGCAATCAGCCCCAGCATTTT,CASSTYRESGNQPQHF
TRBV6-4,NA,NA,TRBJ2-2,TGTGCCAGCAGTGACGAGGGAGACTCTACCGGGGAGCTGTTTTTT,CASSDEGDSTGELFF
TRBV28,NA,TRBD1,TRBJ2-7,TGTGCCAGCAGTCTCCCGGCAGGGGGCGATTCCTACGAGCAGTACTTC,CASSLPAGGDSYEQYF
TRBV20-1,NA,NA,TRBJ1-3,TGCAGTGCTACCGGCCCAAACACCATATATTTT,CSATGPNTIYF
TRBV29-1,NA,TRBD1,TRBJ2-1,TGCAGCGCCACCGGGACAGGGTACTACAATGAGCAGTTCTTC,CSATGTGYYNEQFF
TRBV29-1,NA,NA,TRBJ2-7,TGCAGCGTAGCTCAGGGGTACGAGCAGTACTTC,CSVAQGYEQYF
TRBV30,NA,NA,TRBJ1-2,TGTGCCTGGAGTGAGTCCTATGGCTACACCTTC,CAWSESYGYTF
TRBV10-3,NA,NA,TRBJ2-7,TGTGCCATCAGTGACAGGGACGTAGATTCCTCCTACGAGCAGTACTTC,CAISDRDVDSSYEQYF
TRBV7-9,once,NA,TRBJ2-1,TGTGCCAGCAGCCTAATCATCGATGAGCAGTTCTTC,CASSLIIDEQFF
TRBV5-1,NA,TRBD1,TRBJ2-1,TGCGCCAGCAGCCCTAGGGACAGGGAAAGCTCCTACAATGAGCAGTTCTTC,CASSPRDRESSYNEQFF
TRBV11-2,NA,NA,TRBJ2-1,TGTGCCAGCAGCGATACCGGGTCACTTTACAATGAGCAGTTCTTC,CASSDTGSLYNEQFF
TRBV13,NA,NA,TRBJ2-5,TGTGCCAGCAGCTTAGGCGCGGTGGGAGAGACCCAGTACTTC,CASSLGAVGETQYF
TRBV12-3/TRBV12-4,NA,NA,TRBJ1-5,TGTGCCAGCAGTTTAGTTGAAGGGAATCAGCCCCAGCATTTT,CASSLVEGNQPQHF
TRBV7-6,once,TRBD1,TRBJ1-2,TGTGCCAGCAGCTTAGTTCCGGCGGGACAGATTAACTATGGCTACACCTTC,CASSLVPAGQINYGYTF
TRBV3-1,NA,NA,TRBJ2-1,TGTGCCAGCAGCCAAGATATCGGGGAAGGGAGCTACAATGAGCAGTTCTTC,CASSQDIGEGSYNEQFF
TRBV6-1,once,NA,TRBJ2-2,TGTGCCACCCCTGGGCCCGGCACCGGGGAGCTGTTTTTT,CATPGPGTGELFF